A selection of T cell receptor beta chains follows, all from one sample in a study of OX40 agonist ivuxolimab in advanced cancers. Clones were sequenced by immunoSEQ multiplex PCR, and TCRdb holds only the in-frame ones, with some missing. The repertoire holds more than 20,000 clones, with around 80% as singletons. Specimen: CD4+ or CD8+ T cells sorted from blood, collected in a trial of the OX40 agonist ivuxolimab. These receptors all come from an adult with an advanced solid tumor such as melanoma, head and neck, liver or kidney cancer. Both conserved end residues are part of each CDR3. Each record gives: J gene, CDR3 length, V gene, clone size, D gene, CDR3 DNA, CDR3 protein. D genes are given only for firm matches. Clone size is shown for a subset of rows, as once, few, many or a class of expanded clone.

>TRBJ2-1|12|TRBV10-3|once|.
TGTGCCATCAGTGAGCTCCGGGGTGAGCAGTTCTTC
CAISELRGEQFF
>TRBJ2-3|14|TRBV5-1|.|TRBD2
TGCGCCAGTTTTCTAGCGGGGGCCACAGATACGCAGTATTTT
CASFLAGATDTQYF
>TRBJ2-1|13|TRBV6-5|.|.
TGTGCCAGCAGTTACGGGGGGGCTAAAGAGCAGTTCTTC
CASSYGGAKEQFF
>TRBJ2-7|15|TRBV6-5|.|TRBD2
TGTGCCAGCAGCCATTCGGCGGGAGGGTCCTACGAGCAGTACTTC
CASSHSAGGSYEQYF
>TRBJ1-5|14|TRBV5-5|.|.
TGTGCCAGCAGCTTGGGGGCAGGGCGGCAGCCCCAGCATTTT
CASSLGAGRQPQHF
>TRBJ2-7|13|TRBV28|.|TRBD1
TGTGCCAGCACATCAGGGGGAACCTACGAGCAGTACTTC
CASTSGGTYEQYF
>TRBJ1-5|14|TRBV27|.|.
TGTGCCAGCAGCTCCCCAGGGGCCCAGTCGCCCCAGCATTTT
CASSSPGAQSPQHF
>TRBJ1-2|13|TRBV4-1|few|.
TGCGCCAGCAGCCAGATAGGAGATTATGGCTACACCTTC
CASSQIGDYGYTF
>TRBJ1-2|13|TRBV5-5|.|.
TGTGCCAGCAGCCGGACAGAAAGTTATGGCTACACCTTC
CASSRTESYGYTF
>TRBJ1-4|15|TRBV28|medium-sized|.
TGTGCCAGCAGTTTTCCAGAGCCATCTAATGAAAAACTGTTTTTT
CASSFPEPSNEKLFF
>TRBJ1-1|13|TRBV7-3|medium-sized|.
TGTGCCAGCAGCTTAGGGGGCGACACTGAAGCTTTCTTT
CASSLGGDTEAFF
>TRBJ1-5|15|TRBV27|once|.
TGTGCCAGCAGCCTATTCCCGGGTAGCAATCAGCCCCAGCATTTT
CASSLFPGSNQPQHF
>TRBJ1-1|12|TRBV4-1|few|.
TGCGCCAGCAGCCAAGATTACCATGAAGCTTTCTTT
CASSQDYHEAFF
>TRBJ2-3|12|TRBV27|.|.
TGTGCCAGCGGCCCCTTGACTTCAACGCAGTATTTT
CASGPLTSTQYF
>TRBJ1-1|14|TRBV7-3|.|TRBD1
TGTGCCAGCAGCTCGACAGGGGCTAGCACTGAAGCTTTCTTT
CASSSTGASTEAFF
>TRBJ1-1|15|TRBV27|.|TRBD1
TGTGCCAGCAGCACAGGGGCCCTCCTGAACACTGAAGCTTTCTTT
CASSTGALLNTEAFF
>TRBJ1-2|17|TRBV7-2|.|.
TGTGCCAGCAGCTTAGTGGACTTCGGGTCCTCAGTCTATGGCTACACCTTC
CASSLVDFGSSVYGYTF
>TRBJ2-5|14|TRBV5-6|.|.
TGTGCCAGCAGCTTGGCCGAGCGTGGGGAGACCCAGTACTTC
CASSLAERGETQYF
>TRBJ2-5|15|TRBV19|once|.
TGTGCCAGTAGTATCGGCGGGGCGATTCAAGAGACCCAGTACTTC
CASSIGGAIQETQYF
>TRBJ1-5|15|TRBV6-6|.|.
TGTGCCAGCAGTTACTCGCTAGAGGGAAATCAGCCCCAGCATTTT
CASSYSLEGNQPQHF
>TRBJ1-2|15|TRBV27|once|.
TGTGCCAGCAGTTTATCGATGACAGATAACTATGGCTACACCTTC
CASSLSMTDNYGYTF
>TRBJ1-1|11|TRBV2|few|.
TGTGCCAGCCTGGGAGGGACTGAAGCTTTCTTT
CASLGGTEAFF
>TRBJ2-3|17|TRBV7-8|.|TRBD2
TGTGCCAGCAGCGCTAGACTAGCGGGAGAAGGTGCAGATACGCAGTATTTT
CASSARLAGEGADTQYF
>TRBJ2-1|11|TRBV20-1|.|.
TGCAGTGCTAGAGCAGGGACTGAGCAGTTCTTC
CSARAGTEQFF
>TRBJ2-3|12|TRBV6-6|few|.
TGTGCCAGCAGAGCCCTTACAGATACGCAGTATTTT
CASRALTDTQYF
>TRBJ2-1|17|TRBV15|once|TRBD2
TGTGCCACCAGCAGAGGGATCCTAGCGGGCGATGGAGATGAGCAGTTCTTC
CATSRGILAGDGDEQFF
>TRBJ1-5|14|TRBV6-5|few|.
TGTGCCAGCAGCTCTGAAGGGAGCAATCAGCCCCAGCATTTT
CASSSEGSNQPQHF
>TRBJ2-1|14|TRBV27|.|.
TGTGCCAGCAGTGGGCTCAGCTCCTACAATGAGCAGTTCTTC
CASSGLSSYNEQFF
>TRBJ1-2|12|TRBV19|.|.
TGTGCCAGTGAGACGGCGGGCTATGGCTACACCTTC
CASETAGYGYTF
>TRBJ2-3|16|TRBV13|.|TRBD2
TGTGCCAGCAGGTCTCGCGGGAGGGGCAGCACAGATACGCAGTATTTT
CASRSRGRGSTDTQYF
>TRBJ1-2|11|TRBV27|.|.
TGTGCCTCCCTGTCCAACTATGGCTACACCTTC
CASLSNYGYTF
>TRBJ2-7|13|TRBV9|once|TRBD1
TGTGCCAGCAGCGGGGACAGAACCTACGAGCAGTACTTC
CASSGDRTYEQYF
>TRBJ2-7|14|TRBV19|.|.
TGTGCCAGTACCGCGGGCCTCGGATCCTACGAGCAGTACTTC
CASTAGLGSYEQYF
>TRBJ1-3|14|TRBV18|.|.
TGTGCCAGCTCACCTCCCCTCCTGATGGACACCATATATTTT
CASSPPLLMDTIYF
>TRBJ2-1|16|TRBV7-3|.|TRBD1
TGTGCCAGCAGCCCTTCAACGGGACAGCCATACAATGAGCAGTTCTTC
CASSPSTGQPYNEQFF
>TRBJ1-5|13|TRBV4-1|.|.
TGCGCCAGCAGCCAAGAGGGGATACAGCCCCAGCATTTT
CASSQEGIQPQHF
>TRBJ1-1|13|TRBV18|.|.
TGTGCCAGCTCACCGCCAGGGTCCACTGAAGCTTTCTTT
CASSPPGSTEAFF
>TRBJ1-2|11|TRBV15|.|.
TGTGCCACCAGCAGCGAGGGGGGCTACACCTTC
CATSSEGGYTF
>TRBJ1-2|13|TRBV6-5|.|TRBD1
TGTGCCAGCAGTTATCAGGGGGGTAGTGGCTACACCTTC
CASSYQGGSGYTF
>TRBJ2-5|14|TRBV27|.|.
TGTGCCAGCAGTTTAAAACGGTCCAGAGAGACCCAGTACTTC
CASSLKRSRETQYF
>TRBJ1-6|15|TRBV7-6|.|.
TGTGCCAGCAGCTTAGCGCTGGGAGGAAATTCACCCCTCCACTTT
CASSLALGGNSPLHF
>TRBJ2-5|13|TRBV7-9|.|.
TGTGCCAGCAGCCCTGACAAGCAAGAGACCCAGTACTTC
CASSPDKQETQYF
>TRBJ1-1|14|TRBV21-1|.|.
TGTGCCAGTGACAGGGGCGCCACTCTAAATGAAGCTTTCTTT
CASDRGATLNEAFF
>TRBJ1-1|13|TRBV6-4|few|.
TGTGCCAGCAGTGACAGGGAGAACACTGAAGCTTTCTTT
CASSDRENTEAFF